The T cell receptor beta chain described here comes from a study of T cell responses to AZD1222 COVID-19 vaccine. Whole-study context: Second doses were pooled across both intervals (about 4 or about 12 weeks).

Regarding this clone: What it binds is unknown.

Germline V CDR1 and CDR2: KGHDR, SFDVKD. This CDR3 has 15 residues. The V end was cut by 8 bases, the J end by 0 bases, with 13 bases between. Clones were sequenced by immunoSEQ multiplex PCR, and TCRdb holds only the in-frame ones, with some missing. The sample lists 150,000 to 200,000 clones; approximately 92% were seen once. Findings of the study overall: With two AZD1222 doses given, Spike-specific TCR breadth and depth both rose. Only six individuals given AZD1222 were seropositive at baseline.

The sequences come from peripheral blood, collected on day 0 of AZD1222 vaccination. This TCR was sampled from an adult in good health. The chain joins TRBV24-1 to TRBJ2-4; no clear D. DNA for the CDR3: TGTGCCACCAAAGAAGAATATCTAGCCAAAAACATTCAGTACTTC. The encoded protein is CATKEEYLAKNIQYF.